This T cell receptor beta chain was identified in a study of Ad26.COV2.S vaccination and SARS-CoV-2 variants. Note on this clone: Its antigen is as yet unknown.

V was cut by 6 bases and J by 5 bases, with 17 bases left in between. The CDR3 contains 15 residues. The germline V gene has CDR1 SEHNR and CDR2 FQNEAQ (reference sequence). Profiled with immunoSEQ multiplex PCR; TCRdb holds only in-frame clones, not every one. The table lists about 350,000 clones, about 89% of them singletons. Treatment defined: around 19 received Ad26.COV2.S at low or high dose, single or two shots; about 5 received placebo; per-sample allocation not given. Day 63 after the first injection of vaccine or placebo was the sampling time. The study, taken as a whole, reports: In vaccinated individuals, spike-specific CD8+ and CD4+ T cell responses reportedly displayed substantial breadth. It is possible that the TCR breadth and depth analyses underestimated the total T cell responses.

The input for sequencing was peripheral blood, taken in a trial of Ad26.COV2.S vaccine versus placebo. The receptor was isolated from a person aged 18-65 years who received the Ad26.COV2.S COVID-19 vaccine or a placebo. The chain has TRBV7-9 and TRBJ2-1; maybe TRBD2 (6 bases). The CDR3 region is CASSFDGGINNEQFF. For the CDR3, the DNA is TGTGCCAGCAGTTTTGACGGGGGAATTAACAATGAGCAGTTCTTC.